The next 24 T cell receptor beta chains were all read from a single sample in a study of vaccination effects on CD4 cells after COVID-19. No cognate antigen is known for these TCRs. Under the ViraFEST assay, PBMC were stimulated with viral peptide pools so that antigen-specific CD4+ T cells expanded. Sequencing was performed afterwards. Subsequent to less than 13 days of culture, CD4+ T cells were isolated. Documented for the person is a PCR-confirmed SARS-CoV-2 infection occurring between March and December 2020. Generated by immunoSEQ multiplex PCR, the TCRdb table keeps only in-frame clones and is missing some. The sample gives 40,000 or so clones, around 66% of which show up once; about 30% is in the top ten. Here the sequenced sample was CD4+ T cells from PBMCs cultured with a peptide pool, taken before COVID-19 vaccination. Every receptor here comes from a human donor who had a prior SARS-CoV-2 infection.

The chain uses TRBV5-1 and TRBJ2-1; 11 bases are shared with TRBD2. With V trimmed by 4 bases and J by 4 bases, 7 bases remained unmatched. The CDR3 extends over 16 amino acids. Germline CDR1 reads SGHRS; CDR2 reads YFSETQ. CDR3 sequence: CASSRASGGLYNEQFF. CDR3 sequence (DNA): TGCGCCAGCAGCAGGGCTAGCGGGGGGCTTTACAATGAGCAGTTCTTC. Full variable domain (outside the CDR3, taken from reference TRBV5-1 and TRBJ2-1): KAGVTQTPRYLIKTRGQQVTLSCSPISGHRSVSWYQQTPGQGLQFLFEYFSETQRNKGNFPGRFSGRQFSNSRSEMNVSTLELGDSALYLCASSRASGGLYNEQFFGPGTRLTVL.

The V gene is TRBV29-1, the J gene TRBJ2-5, with D tentatively TRBD2 (5 bases). V was shortened by 6 bases and J by 5 bases, with 13 bases between the two germline ends. Germline lookup yields CDR1 SQVTM and CDR2 ANQGSEA. The CDR3 length is 12 residues. The CDR3 DNA reads as TGCAGCGTCGGAGCCCGCGGGGAGACCCAGTACTTC. Amino acids: CSVGARGETQYF. The entire variable domain, with the rest obtained from reference TRBV29-1 and TRBJ2-5, is as follows: SAVISQKPSRDICQRGTSLTIQCQVDSQVTMMFWYRQQPGQSLTLIATANQGSEATYESGFVIDKFPISRPNLTFSTLTVSNMSPEDSSIYLCSVGARGETQYFGPGTRLLVL.

This chain uses TRBV29-1 with TRBJ2-5; unclear D gene. V shed 1 base and J shed 7 bases, with 13 bases lying between them. This CDR3 contains 13 residues. Germline CDR1 reads SQVTM; CDR2 reads ANQGSEA. The CDR3 region is CSVEVHSMGTQYF. CDR3 nucleotides: TGCAGCGTTGAAGTCCATTCTATGGGGACCCAGTACTTC.

This rearrangement joins TRBV5-1 to TRBJ2-7; 10 bases line up with TRBD1. The V gene's germline CDR1 is SGHRS and CDR2 YFSETQ. This CDR3 region has 13 residues. V gave up 4 bases and J gave up 6 bases; unmatched junction bases: 4. The CDR3 spells CASSPRDRGEQYF. CDR3 in DNA: TGCGCCAGCAGCCCCCGGGACAGGGGCGAGCAGTACTTC.

CDR3 DNA sequence: TGCAGTGCTGGGCAGGGGTACGAGCAGTACTTC. Residues: CSAGQGYEQYF. The rearrangement uses TRBV20-1 and TRBJ2-7; tentatively, D is TRBD1 (6 bases). V was shortened by 5 bases and J by 4 bases, with 9 bases between the two germline ends. CDR3 length: 11 residues. CDR1 and CDR2 from the germline V gene are DFQATT and SNEGSKA (reference sequence).

This chain uses TRBV5-5 with TRBJ1-3; D unclear. The germline V gene encodes CDR1 SGHKS and CDR2 YYEKEE (reference sequence). The CDR3 extends over 13 amino acids. The V end lost 0 bases, the J end lost 8 bases, and 9 bases lay between the germline ends. CDR3 region: CASSLGWGDTIYF. Written as DNA, the CDR3 is TGTGCCAGCAGCTTGGGATGGGGAGACACCATATATTTT.

The chain carries TRBV28 and TRBJ2-1; maybe TRBD2 (6 bases). Trimming took 3 bases from V and 4 from J, leaving 19 bases between them. The CDR3 length is 17 residues. Germline V gene sequence: CDR1 MDHEN, CDR2 SYDVKM. The CDR3 spells CASSFSLRGFPYNEQFF. The DNA for the CDR3 is TGTGCCAGCAGTTTCTCGTTACGGGGGTTCCCTTACAATGAGCAGTTCTTC.

CDR3 sequence reads: CASSAISAWGTQYF. CDR3 coding DNA: TGTGCCAGCAGCGCGATTAGCGCGTGGGGTACGCAGTATTTT. V gene TRBV11-3 combines with J gene TRBJ2-3, with D maybe TRBD2 (5 bases). Trimming took off 5 bases at V and 8 bases at J, with 17 bases between the two ends. CDR3 length: 14 residues. The germline CDR1 and CDR2 sequences are SGHNT and YENEEA.

This clone was found a few times. The V gene is TRBV7-2, the J gene TRBJ1-2; D is perhaps TRBD1 (5 bases). V was clipped by 5 bases and J by 3 bases, with 13 bases between them. The germline V gene has CDR1 SGHTA and CDR2 FQGNSA. The CDR3 sequence is 14 residues long. CDR3 loop: CASSPHRRYYGYTF. CDR3 nucleotide sequence: TGTGCCAGCAGCCCGCACAGGCGATACTATGGCTACACCTTC.

This chain connects TRBV7-3 to TRBJ2-1; the D is unclear. The V gene lost 5 bases and the J gene lost 2 bases, with 7 bases spanning the gap. CDR1 and CDR2 from the germline V gene are SGHTA and FQGTGA. This CDR3 is 13 amino acids long. Written as DNA, the CDR3 is TGTGCCAGCAGCCCCGCCGCCTACAATGAGCAGTTCTTC. Its translation is CASSPAAYNEQFF.

The chain couples TRBV2 to TRBJ2-7; the D gene is possibly TRBD2 (6 bases). V was shortened by 9 bases and J by 1 base, with 16 bases between the two germline ends. Germline CDR1 reads SNHLY; CDR2 reads FYNNEI. This CDR3 is 14 amino acids long. This CDR3 reads CASTKEGRSYEQYF. CDR3 sequence (DNA): TGTGCCAGTACCAAGGAGGGGAGGTCCTACGAGCAGTACTTC.

J is TRBJ2-1 and V is TRBV11-2, with 10 bases fitting TRBD2. J lost 2 bases, V lost 3 bases, and 1 base had no gene match. This CDR3 comprises 15 residues. Germline CDR1 and CDR2: SGHAT and FQNNGV. The CDR3 DNA is TGTGCCAGCAGCTTTAGCGGGAGGACCTACAATGAGCAGTTCTTC. Encoded protein: CASSFSGRTYNEQFF.

The chain joins TRBV12-3 or TRBV12-4 to TRBJ1-2; D is undetermined. Trimming took off 4 bases at V and 3 bases at J, with 6 bases between the two ends. This CDR3 is 12 amino acids long. CDR3 in amino acids: CASSSTYYGYTF. The CDR3 DNA follows: TGTGCCAGCAGTTCCACTTACTATGGCTACACCTTC.

The chain joins TRBV5-6 to TRBJ2-5; possibly TRBD1 for D (6 bases). Germline CDR1 is SGHDT and CDR2 is YYEEEE. The CDR3 length is 13 residues. V was cut by 1 base and J by 5 bases, with 9 bases left in between. CDR3 amino acids: CASSLWGRETQYF. DNA of the CDR3: TGTGCCAGCAGCTTGTGGGGGCGGGAGACCCAGTACTTC.

The CDR3 sequence is CASSTKTSEGSDTQYF. CDR3 coding DNA: TGTGCCAGTAGTACTAAGACTAGCGAGGGGTCAGATACGCAGTATTTT. J is TRBJ2-3 and V is TRBV19; 8 positions match TRBD2. V lost 4 bases to trimming and J lost 4 bases; unmatched junction nucleotides: 10. The CDR3 contains 16 residues. CDR1 is LNHDA and CDR2 is SQIVND in the germline V gene (reference sequence).

This clone has only one observation. The J gene is TRBJ2-7, the V gene TRBV18; 7 bases map to TRBD2. The V segment lost 2 bases and the J segment 6 bases; nucleotides outside the gene matches: 16. The CDR3 is 17 amino acids. From germline, CDR1 is KGHSH and CDR2 LQKENI. The CDR3 sequence is CASSPNSGGGRFGEQYF. In nucleotides, the CDR3 is TGTGCCAGCTCACCAAACTCTGGCGGGGGTCGTTTCGGCGAGCAGTACTTC.

The genes are TRBV10-3 and TRBJ1-5; D is uncertain. The CDR3 covers 13 residues. Trimming removed 3 bases at V and 5 bases at J, with 8 bases between. Germline V lookup: CDR1 ENHRY, CDR2 SYGVKD. DNA of the CDR3: TGTGCCATCAGTGATCTGGGTGATCAGCCCCAGCATTTT. The encoded protein is CAISDLGDQPQHF.

V is TRBV7-9 and J is TRBJ2-2; TRBD2 aligns across 14 bases. The CDR3 has 18 residues. The V gene end was trimmed by 5 bases and the J gene end by 3 bases; junction bases not matched to a gene: 8. Germline lookup yields CDR1 SEHNR and CDR2 FQNEAQ (reference sequence). The CDR3, as DNA: TGTGCCAGCAGCAGGACTAGCGGGAGGCCCCCCTACACCGGGGAGCTGTTTTTT. This translates into CASSRTSGRPPYTGELFF. The whole variable domain, filled in from reference TRBV7-9 and TRBJ2-2, reads DTGVSQNPRHKITKRGQNVTFRCDPISEHNRLYWYRQTLGQGPEFLTYFQNEAQLEKSRLLSDRFSAERPKGSFSTLEIQRTEQGDSAMYLCASSRTSGRPPYTGELFFGEGSRLTVL.

CDR3 region: CASSLQAGPNTGELFF. The DNA of the CDR3 is TGTGCCAGCAGCTTACAGGCGGGGCCTAACACCGGGGAGCTGTTTTTT. J is TRBJ2-2 and V is TRBV7-3; D may be TRBD2 (6 bases). The CDR3 covers 16 residues. Germline CDR1 SGHTA, CDR2 FQGTGA. V lost 2 bases and J 2 bases, leaving 12 bases between the germline ends. Combining the CDR3 with reference TRBV7-3 and TRBJ2-2 gives the whole variable domain GAGVSQTPSNKVTEKGKYVELRCDPISGHTALYWYRQSLGQGPEFLIYFQGTGAADDSGLPNDRFFAVRPEGSVSTLKIQRTERGDSAVYLCASSLQAGPNTGELFFGEGSRLTVL.

The V gene is TRBV18, the J gene TRBJ1-5; TRBD1 agrees at 7 bases. J lost 7 bases, V lost 3 bases, and 3 bases had no gene match. CDR1 KGHSH and CDR2 LQKENI come from the germline V gene. The CDR3 contains 13 residues. The CDR3 bases are TGTGCCAGCTCACCTGACAGGGAACAGCCCCAGCATTTT. Protein product: CASSPDREQPQHF.

This chain links TRBV2 with TRBJ1-1; 7 bases fit TRBD1. The germline CDR1 and CDR2 sequences are SNHLY and FYNNEI. The J segment lost 4 bases and the V segment lost 6 bases, leaving 8 bases of the junction unmatched. The CDR3 sequence is 14 residues long. The CDR3 reads CASSPSHRGTEAFF. CDR3 nucleotide sequence: TGTGCCAGCAGCCCGTCCCACAGGGGCACTGAAGCTTTCTTT.

This clone was seen a handful of times. The rearrangement joins TRBV10-3 to TRBJ2-7; 9 bases are a match to TRBD1. The germline gives CDR1 ENHRY, CDR2 SYGVKD. J gave up 1 base and V 6 bases, and 7 bases lay outside the gene matches. The CDR3 runs to 15 residues. CDR3 nucleotide sequence: TGTGCCATCAGCTCCGGGACAGGGCCTTCCTACGAGCAGTACTTC. Translation: CAISSGTGPSYEQYF.

This chain uses TRBV10-3 with TRBJ1-3; 9 nucleotides match TRBD1. V trimming: 2 bases; J trimming: 0 bases; junction bases outside the gene matches: 5. Germline CDR1 ENHRY, CDR2 SYGVKD. CDR3 size: 17 residues. CDR3: CAISEGGTGSSGNTIYF. For the CDR3, the DNA is TGTGCCATCAGTGAGGGGGGGACAGGGTCCTCTGGAAACACCATATATTTT.

This chain joins TRBV9 and TRBJ2-5; perhaps D is TRBD1 or TRBD2 (5 bases each). Germline V lookup: CDR1 SGDLS, CDR2 YYNGEE. This CDR3 has 16 residues. Deletions cut 0 bases from V and 4 bases from J, with 16 bases between. The CDR3 reads CASSVGVSGLAETQYF. The CDR3 DNA reads as TGTGCCAGCAGCGTAGGAGTCTCGGGGCTCGCAGAGACCCAGTACTTC.